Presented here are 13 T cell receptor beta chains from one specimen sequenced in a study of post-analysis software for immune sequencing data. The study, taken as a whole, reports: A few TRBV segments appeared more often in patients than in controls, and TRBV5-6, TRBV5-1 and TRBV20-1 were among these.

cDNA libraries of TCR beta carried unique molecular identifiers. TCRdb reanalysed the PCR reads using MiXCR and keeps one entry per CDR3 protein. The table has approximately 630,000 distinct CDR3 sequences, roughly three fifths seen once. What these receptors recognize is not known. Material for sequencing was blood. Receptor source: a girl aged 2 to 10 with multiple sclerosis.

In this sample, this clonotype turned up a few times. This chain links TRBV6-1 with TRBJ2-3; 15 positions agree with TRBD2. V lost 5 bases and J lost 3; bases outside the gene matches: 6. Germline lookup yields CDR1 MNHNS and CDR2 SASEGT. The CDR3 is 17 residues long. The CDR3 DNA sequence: TGTGCCAGCAGTCCGGGGACTAGCGGGAGGTTTACAGATACGCAGTATTTT. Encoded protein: CASSPGTSGRFTDTQYF.

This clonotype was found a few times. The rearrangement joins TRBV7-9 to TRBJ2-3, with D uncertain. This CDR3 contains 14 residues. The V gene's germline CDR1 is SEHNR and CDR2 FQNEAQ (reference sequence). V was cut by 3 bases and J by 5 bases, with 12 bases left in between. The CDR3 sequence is CASSLGQAVDTQYF. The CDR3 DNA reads TGTGCCAGCAGCTTGGGTCAGGCGGTAGATACGCAGTATTTT.

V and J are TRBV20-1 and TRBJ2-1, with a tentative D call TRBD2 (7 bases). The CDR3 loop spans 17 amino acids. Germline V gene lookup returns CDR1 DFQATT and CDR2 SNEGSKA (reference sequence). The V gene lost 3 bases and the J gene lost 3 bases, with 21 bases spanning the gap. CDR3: CSASSLIRGAFYNEQFF. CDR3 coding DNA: TGCAGTGCTAGTTCCTTGATCCGGGGGGCCTTCTACAATGAGCAGTTCTTC.

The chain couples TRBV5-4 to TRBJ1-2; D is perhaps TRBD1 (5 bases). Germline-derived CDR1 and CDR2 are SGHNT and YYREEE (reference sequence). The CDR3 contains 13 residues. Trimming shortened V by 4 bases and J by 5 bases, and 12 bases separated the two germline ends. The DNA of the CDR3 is TGTGCCAGCAGCGACCGGGACGGTTATGGCTACACCTTC. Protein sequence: CASSDRDGYGYTF.

The CDR3 nucleotides read TGTGCCAGCAGCTTAGCCGCAGTGGCCTACGAGCAGTACTTC. It codes for CASSLAAVAYEQYF. J is TRBJ2-1 and V is TRBV7-8; D unresolved. The J call may be in error: the DNA end matches TRBJ2-7 better. Germline values: CDR1 SGHVS, CDR2 FQNEAQ. This CDR3 is built from 14 residues.

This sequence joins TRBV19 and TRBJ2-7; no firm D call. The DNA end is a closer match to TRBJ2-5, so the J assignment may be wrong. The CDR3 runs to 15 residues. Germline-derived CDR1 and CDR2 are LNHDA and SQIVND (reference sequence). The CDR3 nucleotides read TGTGCCAGTACCCGGGTCGCCCTAAGAGGAGAGACCCAGTACTTC. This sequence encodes CASTRVALRGETQYF.

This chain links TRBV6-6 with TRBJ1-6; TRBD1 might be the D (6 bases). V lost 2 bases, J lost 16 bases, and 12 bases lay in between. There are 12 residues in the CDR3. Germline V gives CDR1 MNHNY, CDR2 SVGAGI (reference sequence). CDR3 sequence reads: CASSYLGGQLHF. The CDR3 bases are TGTGCCAGCAGTTACCTGGGGGGGCAACTCCACTTT.

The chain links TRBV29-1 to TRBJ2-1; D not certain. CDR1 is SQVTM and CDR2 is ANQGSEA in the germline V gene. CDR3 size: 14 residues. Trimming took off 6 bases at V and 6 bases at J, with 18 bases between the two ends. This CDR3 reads CSVRPELKGNEQFF. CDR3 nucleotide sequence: TGCAGCGTCAGACCCGAGTTGAAGGGCAATGAGCAGTTCTTC.

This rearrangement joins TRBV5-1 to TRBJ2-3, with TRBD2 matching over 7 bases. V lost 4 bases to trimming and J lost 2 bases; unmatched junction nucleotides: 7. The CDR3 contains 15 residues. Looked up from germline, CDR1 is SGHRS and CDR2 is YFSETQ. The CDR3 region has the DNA TGCGCCAGCAGCCCAAGCGGGGCTTACACAGATACGCAGTATTTT. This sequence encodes CASSPSGAYTDTQYF.

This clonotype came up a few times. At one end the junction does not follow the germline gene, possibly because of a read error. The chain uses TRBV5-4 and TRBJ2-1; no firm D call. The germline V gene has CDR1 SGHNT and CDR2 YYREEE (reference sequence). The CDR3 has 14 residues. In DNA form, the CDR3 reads TGTGCTAGCAGCTTGGTGGTCGACTACAATGAGCAGTTCTTC. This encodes CASSLVVDYNEQFF.

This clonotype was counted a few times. CDR3: CASREQGYYGYTF. Written as DNA, the CDR3 is TGTGCCAGCAGGGAACAGGGTTACTATGGCTACACCTTC. This chain links TRBV6-5 with TRBJ1-2; tentative D call: TRBD1 (6 bases). Germline V gives CDR1 MNHEY, CDR2 SVGAGI. The CDR3 loop spans 13 amino acids. V shed 6 bases and J shed 3 bases, with 11 bases lying between them.

In DNA form, the CDR3 reads TGTGCCAGCAGCCCCGGGCCTACTATCAGGAATGAGCAGTTCTTC. Protein sequence: CASSPGPTIRNEQFF. The V gene is TRBV9, the J gene TRBJ2-1; D remains ambiguous. The germline CDR1 and CDR2 sequences are SGDLS and YYNGEE. The CDR3 covers 15 residues. V lost 4 bases, J lost 7 bases, and 18 bases lay in between.

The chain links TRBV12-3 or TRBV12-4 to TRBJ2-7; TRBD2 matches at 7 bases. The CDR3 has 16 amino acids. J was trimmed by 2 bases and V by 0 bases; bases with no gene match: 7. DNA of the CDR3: TGTGCCAGCAGTTTAGCCCATGGGAGGGTCGCCTACGAGCAGTACTTC. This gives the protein CASSLAHGRVAYEQYF.